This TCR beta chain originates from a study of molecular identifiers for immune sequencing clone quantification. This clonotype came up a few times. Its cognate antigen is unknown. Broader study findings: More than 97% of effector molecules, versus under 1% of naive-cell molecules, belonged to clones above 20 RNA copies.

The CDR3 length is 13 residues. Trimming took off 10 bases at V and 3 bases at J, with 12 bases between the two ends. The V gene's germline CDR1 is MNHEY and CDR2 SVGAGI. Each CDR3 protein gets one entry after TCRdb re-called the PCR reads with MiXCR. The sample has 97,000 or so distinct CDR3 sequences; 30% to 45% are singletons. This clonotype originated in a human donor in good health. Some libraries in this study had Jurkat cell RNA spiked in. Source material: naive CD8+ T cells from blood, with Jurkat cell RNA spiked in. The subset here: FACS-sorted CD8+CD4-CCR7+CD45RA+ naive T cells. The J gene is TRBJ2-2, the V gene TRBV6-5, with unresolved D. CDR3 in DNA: TGTGCCACCACACCGCAATACACCGGGGAGCTGTTTTTT. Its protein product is CATTPQYTGELFF.